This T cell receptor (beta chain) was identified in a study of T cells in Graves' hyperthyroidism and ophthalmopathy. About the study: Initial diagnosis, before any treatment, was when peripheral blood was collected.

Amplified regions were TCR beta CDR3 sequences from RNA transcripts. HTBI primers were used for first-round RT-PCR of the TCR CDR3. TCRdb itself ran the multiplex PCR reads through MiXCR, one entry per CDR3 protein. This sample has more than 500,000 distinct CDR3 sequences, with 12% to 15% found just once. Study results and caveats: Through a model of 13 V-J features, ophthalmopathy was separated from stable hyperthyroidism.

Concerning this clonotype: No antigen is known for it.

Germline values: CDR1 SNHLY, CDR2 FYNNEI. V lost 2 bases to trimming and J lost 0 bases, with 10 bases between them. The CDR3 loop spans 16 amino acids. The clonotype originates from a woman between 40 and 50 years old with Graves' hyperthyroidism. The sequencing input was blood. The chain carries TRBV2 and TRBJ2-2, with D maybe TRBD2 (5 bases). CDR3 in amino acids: CASSESVATNTGELFF. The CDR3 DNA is TGTGCCAGCAGTGAATCGGTAGCGACGAACACCGGGGAGCTGTTTTTT. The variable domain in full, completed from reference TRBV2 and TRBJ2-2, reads EPEVTQTPSHQVTQMGQEVILRCVPISNHLYFYWYRQILGQKVEFLVSFYNNEISEKSEIFDDQFSVERPDGSNFTLKIRSTKLEDSAMYFCASSESVATNTGELFFGEGSRLTVL.